One T cell receptor (beta chain) is described in this entry. The data were obtained in a study of T cell responses to AZD1222 COVID-19 vaccine. The protocol was immunoSEQ multiplex PCR, while the TCRdb copy is restricted to in-frame clones and leaves out a portion. The data hold 100,000 or so clones, with about 94% observed a single time. Germline CDR1 SGHNT, CDR2 YENEEA. This CDR3 has 14 residues. V lost 4 bases, J lost 6 bases, and 14 bases lay in between. V is TRBV11-3 and J is TRBJ2-3, with TRBD2 as a possible D gene (6 bases). The receptor's source is an adult in good health. The input for sequencing was peripheral blood, taken on day 0 of AZD1222 vaccination. CDR3 amino acids: CASSSDGGTDTQYF. In DNA form, the CDR3 reads TGTGCCAGCAGCTCCGACGGGGGTACGGATACGCAGTATTTT.